The rows below give T cell receptor beta chains drawn from one sample of a study of blood T cell repertoires in COVID-19. Clones were sequenced by immunoSEQ multiplex PCR, and TCRdb holds only the in-frame ones, with some missing. The repertoire includes fewer than 55,000 clones, 65% to 85% of them detected once, and around a quarter sits in the top ten. Specimen: peripheral blood. Receptors originate from a woman older than 75 with COVID-19, enrolled during active disease. Both conserved end residues are trimmed from each CDR3. Only part of the rows carry a size: once, few, many, or a class if the clone is expanded.

v_call cdr3_length clone_size cdr3_aa
TRBV5-6 14 . ASSSVGDRVFNEQF
TRBV13 16 . ASSRVTGTGPPQETQY
TRBV12-3/TRBV12-4 10 . ASLWGPNEQF
TRBV6-6 14 . ASSPPAGVGLGEQF
TRBV7-9 11 once ASSSRQSTEAF
TRBV19 13 . ASSTSGTGLYEQY
TRBV10-1 13 . ASSGGTSGRNEQF
TRBV5-4 13 . ASSLGRVDTGELF
TRBV29-1 11 . SVGRGPPGELF
TRBV5-1 10 few ASSLTGAEQY
TRBV9 13 . ASSATSVPSYEQY
TRBV18 15 . ASSLTPPGGPYNEQF
TRBV19 13 . ASSKGLAVLDEQF
TRBV9 16 . ASSVVGTSGSSRDTQY
TRBV7-6 15 . ASSLGASGSRTDTQY
TRBV6-1 14 . ASSAYGTGGHNEQF
TRBV18 13 . ASSLRTGATDTQY
TRBV6-5 12 . ASTRHGSNYGYT
TRBV6-1 13 . ASSEGQGAPYEQY
TRBV4-1 13 . ASSSYVTGGQPQH
TRBV12-3/TRBV12-4 11 . ASSTGSRETQY
TRBV5-1 20 . ASSLGRPPGLAGVGAKNIQY
TRBV6-4 11 few ASRRTGNTEAF
TRBV7-3 13 . ASSSSGRGVETQY
TRBV7-2 12 once ASSLVPSQETQY
TRBV28 11 once ASRPTGNTEAF
TRBV16 11 once ASSQSDGGKLF
TRBV10-2 12 . ASSVRRGQETQY
TRBV10-1 12 . ASSATGGSYEQY
TRBV5-6 16 . ASQTFTTSGFQYYEQY
TRBV15 13 . ATSRVSGGANVLT
TRBV5-4 14 . ASSLGTGGGYTEAF
TRBV19 11 few ASSGQNYQPQH
TRBV3-1/TRBV3-2 13 . ASSHSGGSTGELF
TRBV4-1 13 . ASSPGAPMGYGYT
TRBV28 11 once ASSYAVYNEQF
TRBV3-1/TRBV3-2 12 . ASSPGQANTEAF
TRBV30 13 . AWVPQGVSGNTIY
TRBV27 15 . ASSSLTGTRRGGPLH
TRBV5-1 14 . ASSLGTGVITGELF
TRBV7-8 14 . ASSLEIGGRLYGYT
TRBV5-5 13 . ASSLSTLRTDTQY
TRBV6-5 13 . ASSYRAGGRPEQF
TRBV10-3 13 . AISERTSQTNEQF
TRBV11-3 11 . ASSSGGDSPLH
TRBV11-2 11 few ASSLDPNTEAF
TRBV5-4 13 few ASSLELAEYNEQF
TRBV25-1 14 . ASSEVWARGGNTIY
TRBV5-6 12 . ASSRGRLNPAQF
TRBV27 13 . ASSFSSGRTDTQY